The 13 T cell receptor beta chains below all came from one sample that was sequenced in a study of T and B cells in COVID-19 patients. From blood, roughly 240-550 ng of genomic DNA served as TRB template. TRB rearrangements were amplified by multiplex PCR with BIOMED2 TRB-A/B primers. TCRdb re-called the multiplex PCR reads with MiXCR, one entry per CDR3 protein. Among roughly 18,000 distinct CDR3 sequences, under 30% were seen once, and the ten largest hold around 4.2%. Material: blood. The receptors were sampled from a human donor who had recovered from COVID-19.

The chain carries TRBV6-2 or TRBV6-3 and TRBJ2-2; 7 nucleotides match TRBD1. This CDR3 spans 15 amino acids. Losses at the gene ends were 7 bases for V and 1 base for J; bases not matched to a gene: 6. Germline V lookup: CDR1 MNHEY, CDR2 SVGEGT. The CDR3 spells CASIQYRGNTGELFF. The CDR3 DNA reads TGTGCCAGCATTCAATACAGGGGGAACACCGGGGAGCTGTTTTTT.

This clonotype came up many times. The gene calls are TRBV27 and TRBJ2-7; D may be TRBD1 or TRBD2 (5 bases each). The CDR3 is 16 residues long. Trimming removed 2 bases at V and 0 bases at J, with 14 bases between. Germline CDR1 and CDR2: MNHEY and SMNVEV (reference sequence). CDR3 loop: CASSLTVEGSSYEQYF. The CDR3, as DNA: TGTGCCAGCAGTTTAACCGTTGAGGGGTCCTCCTACGAGCAGTACTTC.

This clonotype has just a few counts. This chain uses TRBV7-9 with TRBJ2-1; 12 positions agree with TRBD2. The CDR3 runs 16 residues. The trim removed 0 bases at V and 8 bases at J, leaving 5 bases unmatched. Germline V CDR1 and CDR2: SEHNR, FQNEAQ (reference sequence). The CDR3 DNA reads TGTGCCAGCAGCTTAGCGGGGCTAGCGGGGGGGGATGAGCAGTTCTTC. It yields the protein CASSLAGLAGGDEQFF. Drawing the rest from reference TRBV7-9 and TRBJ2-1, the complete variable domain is DTGVSQNPRHKITKRGQNVTFRCDPISEHNRLYWYRQTLGQGPEFLTYFQNEAQLEKSRLLSDRFSAERPKGSFSTLEIQRTEQGDSAMYLCASSLAGLAGGDEQFFGPGTRLTVL.

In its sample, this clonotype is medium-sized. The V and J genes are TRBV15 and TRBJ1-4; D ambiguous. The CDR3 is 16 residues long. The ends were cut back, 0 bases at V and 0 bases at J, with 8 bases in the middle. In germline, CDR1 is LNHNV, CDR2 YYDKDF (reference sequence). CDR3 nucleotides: TGTGCCACCAGCAGAGAATTGTGGGCAACTAATGAAAAACTGTTTTTT. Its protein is CATSRELWATNEKLFF.

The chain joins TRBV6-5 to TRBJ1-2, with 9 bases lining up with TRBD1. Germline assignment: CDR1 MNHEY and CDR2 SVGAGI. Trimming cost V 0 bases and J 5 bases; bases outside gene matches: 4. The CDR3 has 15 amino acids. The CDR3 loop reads CASSYSGQGGYGYTF. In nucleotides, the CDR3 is TGTGCCAGCAGTTACTCGGGACAGGGTGGATATGGCTACACCTTC.

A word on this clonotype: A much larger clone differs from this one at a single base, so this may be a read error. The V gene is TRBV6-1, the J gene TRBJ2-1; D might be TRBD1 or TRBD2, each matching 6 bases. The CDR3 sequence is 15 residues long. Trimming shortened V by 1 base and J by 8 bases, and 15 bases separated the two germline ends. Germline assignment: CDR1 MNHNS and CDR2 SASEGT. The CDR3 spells CASSEGLVGGDEQFF. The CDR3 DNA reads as TGTGCCAGCAGTGAAGGACTAGTGGGGGGCGATGAGCAGTTCTTC.

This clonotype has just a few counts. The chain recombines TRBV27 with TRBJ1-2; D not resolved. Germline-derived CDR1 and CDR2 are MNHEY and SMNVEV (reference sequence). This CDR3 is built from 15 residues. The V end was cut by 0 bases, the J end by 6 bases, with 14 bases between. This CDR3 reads CASSLSAGGNDGYTF. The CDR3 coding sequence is TGTGCCAGCAGTTTATCGGCAGGAGGGAACGATGGCTACACCTTC.

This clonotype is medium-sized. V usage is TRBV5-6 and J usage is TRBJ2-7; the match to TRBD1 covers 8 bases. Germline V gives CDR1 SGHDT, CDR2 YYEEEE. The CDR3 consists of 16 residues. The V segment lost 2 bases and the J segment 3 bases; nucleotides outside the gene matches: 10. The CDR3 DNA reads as TGTGCCAGCAGCTTACGAGACAGGGGTCCGGACTACGAGCAGTACTTC. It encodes CASSLRDRGPDYEQYF.

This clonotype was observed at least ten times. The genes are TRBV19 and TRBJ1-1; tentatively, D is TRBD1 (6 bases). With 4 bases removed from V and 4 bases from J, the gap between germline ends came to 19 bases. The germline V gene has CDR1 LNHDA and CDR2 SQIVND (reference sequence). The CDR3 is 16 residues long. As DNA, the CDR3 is TGTGCCAGTAGTAGAGGGCCAGGGGTCCCGGGCACTGAAGCTTTCTTT. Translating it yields CASSRGPGVPGTEAFF.

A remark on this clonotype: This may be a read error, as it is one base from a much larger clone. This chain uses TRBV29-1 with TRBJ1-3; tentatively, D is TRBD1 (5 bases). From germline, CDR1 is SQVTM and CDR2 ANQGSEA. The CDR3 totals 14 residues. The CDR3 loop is CRAWTRRSGNTIYF. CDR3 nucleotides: TGCAGAGCTTGGACACGGCGCTCTGGAAACACCATATATTTT.

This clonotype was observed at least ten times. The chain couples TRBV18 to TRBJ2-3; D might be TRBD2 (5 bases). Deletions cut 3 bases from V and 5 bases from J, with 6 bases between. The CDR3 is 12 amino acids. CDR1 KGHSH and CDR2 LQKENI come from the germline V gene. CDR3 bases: TGTGCCAGCTCACCGGGAGTAGATACGCAGTATTTT. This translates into CASSPGVDTQYF.

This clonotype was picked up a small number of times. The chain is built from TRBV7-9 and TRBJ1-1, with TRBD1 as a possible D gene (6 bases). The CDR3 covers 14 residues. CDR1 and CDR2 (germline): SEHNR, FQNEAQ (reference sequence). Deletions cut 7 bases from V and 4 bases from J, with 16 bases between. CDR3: CASNERGGGTEAFF. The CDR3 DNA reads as TGTGCCAGCAATGAAAGGGGGGGTGGCACTGAAGCTTTCTTT.

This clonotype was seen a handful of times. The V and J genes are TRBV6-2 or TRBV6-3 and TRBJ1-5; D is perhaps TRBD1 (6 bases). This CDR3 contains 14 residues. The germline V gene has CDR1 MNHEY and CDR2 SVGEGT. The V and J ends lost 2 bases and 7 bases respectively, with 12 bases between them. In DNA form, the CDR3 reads TGTGCCAGCAGTTACGGGGGGGCAGGGCAGCCCCAGCATTTT. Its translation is CASSYGGAGQPQHF.